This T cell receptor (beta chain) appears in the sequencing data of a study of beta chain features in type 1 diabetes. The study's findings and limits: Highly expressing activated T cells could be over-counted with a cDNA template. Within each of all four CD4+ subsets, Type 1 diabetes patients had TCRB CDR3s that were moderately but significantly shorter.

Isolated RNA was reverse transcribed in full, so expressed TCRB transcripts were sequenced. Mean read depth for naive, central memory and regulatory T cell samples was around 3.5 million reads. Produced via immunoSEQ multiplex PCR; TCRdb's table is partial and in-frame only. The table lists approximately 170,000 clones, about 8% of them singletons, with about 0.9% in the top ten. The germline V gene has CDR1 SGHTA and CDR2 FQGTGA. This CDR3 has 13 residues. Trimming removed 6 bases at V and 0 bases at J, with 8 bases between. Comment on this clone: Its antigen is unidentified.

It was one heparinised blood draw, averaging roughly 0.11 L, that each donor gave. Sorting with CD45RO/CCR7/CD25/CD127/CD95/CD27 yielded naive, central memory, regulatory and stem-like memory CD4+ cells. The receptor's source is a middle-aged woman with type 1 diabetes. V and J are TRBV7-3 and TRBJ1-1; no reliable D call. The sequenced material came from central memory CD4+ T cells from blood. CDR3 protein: CASSFTVNTEAFF. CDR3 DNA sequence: TGTGCCAGCAGTTTTACAGTGAACACTGAAGCTTTCTTT.